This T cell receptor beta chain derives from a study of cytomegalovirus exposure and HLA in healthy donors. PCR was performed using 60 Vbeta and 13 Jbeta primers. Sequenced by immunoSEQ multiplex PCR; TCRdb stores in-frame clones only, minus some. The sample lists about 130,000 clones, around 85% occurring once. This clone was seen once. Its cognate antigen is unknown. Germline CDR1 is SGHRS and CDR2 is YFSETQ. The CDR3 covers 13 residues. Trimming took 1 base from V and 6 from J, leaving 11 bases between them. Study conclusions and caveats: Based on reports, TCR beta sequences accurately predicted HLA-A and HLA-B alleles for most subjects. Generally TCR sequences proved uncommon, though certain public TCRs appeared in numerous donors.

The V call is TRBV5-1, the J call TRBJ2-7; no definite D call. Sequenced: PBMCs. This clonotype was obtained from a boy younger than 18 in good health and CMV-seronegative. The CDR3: CASSLSAVREQYF. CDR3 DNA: TGCGCCAGCAGCTTGTCGGCGGTCCGCGAGCAGTACTTC.